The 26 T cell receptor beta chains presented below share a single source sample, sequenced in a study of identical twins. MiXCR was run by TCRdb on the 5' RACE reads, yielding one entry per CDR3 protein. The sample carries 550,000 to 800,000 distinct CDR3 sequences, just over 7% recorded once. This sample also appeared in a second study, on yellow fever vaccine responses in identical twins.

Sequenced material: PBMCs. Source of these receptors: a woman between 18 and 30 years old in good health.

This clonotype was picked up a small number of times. The CDR3 coding sequence is TGTGCCAGCACCCCCCGTTCAGCGGCTAGCACAGATACGCAGTATTTT. Translation gives CASTPRSAASTDTQYF. V usage is TRBV7-8 and J usage is TRBJ2-3; perhaps TRBD2 as D (5 bases). The germline gives CDR1 SGHVS, CDR2 FQNEAQ. The CDR3 spans 16 residues. V was trimmed by 7 bases and J by 0 bases, leaving 17 bases between them.

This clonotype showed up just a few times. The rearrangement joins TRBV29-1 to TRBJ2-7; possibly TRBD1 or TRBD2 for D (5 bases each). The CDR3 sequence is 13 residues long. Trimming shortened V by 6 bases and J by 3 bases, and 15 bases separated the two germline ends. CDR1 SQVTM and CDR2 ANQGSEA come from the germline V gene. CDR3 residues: CSVGTVSHYEQYF. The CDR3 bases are TGCAGCGTGGGGACCGTTAGCCACTACGAGCAGTACTTC.

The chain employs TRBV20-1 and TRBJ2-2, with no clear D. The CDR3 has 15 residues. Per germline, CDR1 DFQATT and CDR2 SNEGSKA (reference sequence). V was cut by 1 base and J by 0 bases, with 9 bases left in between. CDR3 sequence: CSARVYGANTGELFF. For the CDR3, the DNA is TGCAGTGCTAGAGTATACGGAGCGAACACCGGGGAGCTGTTTTTT.

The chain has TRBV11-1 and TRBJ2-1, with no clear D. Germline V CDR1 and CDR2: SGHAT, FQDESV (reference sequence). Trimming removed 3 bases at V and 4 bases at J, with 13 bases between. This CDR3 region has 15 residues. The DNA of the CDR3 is TGTGCCAGCAGCTTTGGTGGGGTTGGGTACAATGAGCAGTTCTTC. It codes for CASSFGGVGYNEQFF.

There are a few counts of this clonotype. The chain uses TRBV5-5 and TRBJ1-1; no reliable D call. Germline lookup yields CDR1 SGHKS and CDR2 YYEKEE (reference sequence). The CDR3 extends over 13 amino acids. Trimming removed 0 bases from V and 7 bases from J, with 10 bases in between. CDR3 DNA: TGTGCCAGCAGCTTGGCGGGGATGGGTGAAGCTTTCTTT. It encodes CASSLAGMGEAFF. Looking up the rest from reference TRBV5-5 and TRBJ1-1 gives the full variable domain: DAGVTQSPTHLIKTRGQQVTLRCSPISGHKSVSWYQQVLGQGPQFIFQYYEKEERGRGNFPDRFSARQFPNYSSELNVNALLLGDSALYLCASSLAGMGEAFFGQGTRLTVV.

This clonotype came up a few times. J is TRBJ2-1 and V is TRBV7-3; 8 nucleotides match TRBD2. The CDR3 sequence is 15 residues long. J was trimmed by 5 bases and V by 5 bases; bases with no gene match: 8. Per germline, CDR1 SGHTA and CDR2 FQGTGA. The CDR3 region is CASSPSSGTDNEQFF. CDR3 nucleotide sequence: TGTGCCAGCAGCCCGAGTAGCGGGACTGACAATGAGCAGTTCTTC.

The CDR3 region has the DNA TGTGCCAGCTCATCCCGGGACAGGGGGGTCTACACCTTC. The encoded protein is CASSSRDRGVYTF. The V call is TRBV18, the J call TRBJ1-2; 11 positions match TRBD1. V shed 5 bases and J 10 bases; nucleotides not matched to a gene: 6. CDR3 size: 13 residues. The V gene's germline CDR1 is KGHSH and CDR2 LQKENI.

The chain's CDR3 is CATQGVGGDTQYF. CDR3 DNA: TGTGCCACCCAAGGGGTAGGAGGGGATACGCAGTATTTT. The chain combines TRBV24-1 with TRBJ2-3; D perhaps matches TRBD2 (6 bases). Between the trimmed V and J ends, which lost 9 bases and 6 bases, there was a span of 15 bases. The CDR3 is 13 amino acids. The germline V gene has CDR1 KGHDR and CDR2 SFDVKD.

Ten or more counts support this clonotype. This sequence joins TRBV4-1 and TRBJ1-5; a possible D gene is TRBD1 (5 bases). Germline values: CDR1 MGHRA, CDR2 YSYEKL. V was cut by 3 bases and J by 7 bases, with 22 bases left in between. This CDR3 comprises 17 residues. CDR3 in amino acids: CASSQQRGRTWGQPQHF. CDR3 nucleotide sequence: TGCGCCAGCAGCCAGCAGAGAGGACGGACTTGGGGCCAGCCCCAGCATTTT.

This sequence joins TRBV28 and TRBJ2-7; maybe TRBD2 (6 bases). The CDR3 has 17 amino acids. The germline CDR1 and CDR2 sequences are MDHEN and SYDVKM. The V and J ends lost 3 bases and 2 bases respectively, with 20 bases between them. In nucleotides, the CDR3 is TGTGCCAGCAGTTTCCCCGCGGATTGGCGGGACCCCTACGAGCAGTACTTC. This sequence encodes CASSFPADWRDPYEQYF.

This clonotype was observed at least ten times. CDR3 loop: CASSRLMAGSSGELFF. The DNA of the CDR3 is TGCGCCAGCAGCCGGTTAATGGCAGGGAGCTCCGGGGAGCTGTTTTTT. This chain uses TRBV4-1 with TRBJ2-2, with D perhaps given as TRBD1 or TRBD2 (5 bases each). This CDR3 is built from 16 residues. The V gene lost 4 bases and the J gene lost 6 bases, with 18 bases spanning the gap. Germline loops: CDR1 MGHRA, CDR2 YSYEKL.

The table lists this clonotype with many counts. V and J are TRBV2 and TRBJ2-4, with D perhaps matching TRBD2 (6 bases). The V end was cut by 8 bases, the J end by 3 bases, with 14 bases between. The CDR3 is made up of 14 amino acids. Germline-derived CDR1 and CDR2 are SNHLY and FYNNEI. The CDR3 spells CASCTWDFKNIQYF. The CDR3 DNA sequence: TGTGCCAGCTGTACTTGGGACTTCAAAAACATTCAGTACTTC.

CDR3 residues: CASSRQQNEQFF. As DNA, the CDR3 is TGTGCCAGCAGCCGTCAGCAGAATGAGCAGTTCTTC. V and J are TRBV11-3 and TRBJ2-1; D is uncertain. V lost 5 bases to trimming and J lost 7 bases, with 9 bases between them. Germline CDR1 reads SGHNT; CDR2 reads YENEEA. The CDR3 sequence is 12 residues long.

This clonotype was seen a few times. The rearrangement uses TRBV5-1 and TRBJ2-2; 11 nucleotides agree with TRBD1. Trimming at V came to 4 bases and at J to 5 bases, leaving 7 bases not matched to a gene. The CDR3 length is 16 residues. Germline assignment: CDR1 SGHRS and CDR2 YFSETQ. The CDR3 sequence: CASSSPGTGGTGELFF. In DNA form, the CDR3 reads TGCGCCAGCAGCAGCCCCGGGACAGGGGGTACCGGGGAGCTGTTTTTT.

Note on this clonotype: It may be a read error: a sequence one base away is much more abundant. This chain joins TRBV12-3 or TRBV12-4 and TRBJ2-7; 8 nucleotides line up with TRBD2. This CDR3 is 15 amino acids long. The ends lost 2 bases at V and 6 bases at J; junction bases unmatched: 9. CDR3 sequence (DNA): TGTGCCAGCAGTTTATCCTCCGGGAGGGATGGCGAGCAGTACTTC. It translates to CASSLSSGRDGEQYF.

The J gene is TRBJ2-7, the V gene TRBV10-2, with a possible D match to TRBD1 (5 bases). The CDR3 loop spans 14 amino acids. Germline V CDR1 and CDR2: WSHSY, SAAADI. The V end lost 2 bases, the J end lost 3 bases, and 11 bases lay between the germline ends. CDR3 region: CASSEHPQGYEQYV. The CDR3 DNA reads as TGCGCCAGCAGTGAGCACCCTCAGGGCTACGAGCAGTACGTC.

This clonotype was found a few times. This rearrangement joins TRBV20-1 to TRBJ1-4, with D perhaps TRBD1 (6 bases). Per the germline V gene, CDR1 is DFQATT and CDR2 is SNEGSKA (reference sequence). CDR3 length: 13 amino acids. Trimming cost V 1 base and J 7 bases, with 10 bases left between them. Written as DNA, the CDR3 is TGCAGTGCTAGAGGAGAAGGGGGTGAAAAACTGTTTTTT. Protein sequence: CSARGEGGEKLFF.

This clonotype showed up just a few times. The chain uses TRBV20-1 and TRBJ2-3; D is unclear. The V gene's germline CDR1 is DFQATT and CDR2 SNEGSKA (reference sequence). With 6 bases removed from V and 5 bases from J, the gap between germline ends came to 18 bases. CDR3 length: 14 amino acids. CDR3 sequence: CSAVGSHPGDTQYF. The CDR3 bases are TGCAGTGCAGTGGGGTCCCACCCCGGAGATACGCAGTATTTT.

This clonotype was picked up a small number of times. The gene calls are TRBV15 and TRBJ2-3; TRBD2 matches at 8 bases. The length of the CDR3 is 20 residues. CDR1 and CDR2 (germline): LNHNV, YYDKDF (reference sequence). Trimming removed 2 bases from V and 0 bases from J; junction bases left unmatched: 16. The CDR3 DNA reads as TGTGCCACCAGCAGAAACCGCCTAGCGGGCCGGTTTCTAAGCACAGATACGCAGTATTTT. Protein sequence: CATSRNRLAGRFLSTDTQYF.

CDR3 coding DNA: TGTGCCAGCAGTTACTCGACGACAGGGGTCAATTCACCCCTCCACTTT. It translates to CASSYSTTGVNSPLHF. The chain recombines TRBV6-5 with TRBJ1-6; 8 bases fit TRBD1. From germline, CDR1 is MNHEY and CDR2 SVGAGI. After removal of 0 bases from V and 7 bases from J, the junction contained 5 bases not matched to a gene. The CDR3 is made up of 16 amino acids.

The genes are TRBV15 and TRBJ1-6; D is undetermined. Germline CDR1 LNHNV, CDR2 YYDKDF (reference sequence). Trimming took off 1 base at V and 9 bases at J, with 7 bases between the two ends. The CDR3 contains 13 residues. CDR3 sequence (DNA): TGTGCCACCAGCAGAGGGACGCTTTCACCCCTCCACTTT. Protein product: CATSRGTLSPLHF.

The CDR3 DNA follows: TGTGCCAGCAGTAAACAAACTGATCGGACAGGGCGGAACGAGCAGTACTTC. Residues: CASSKQTDRTGRNEQYF. The J gene is TRBJ2-7, the V gene TRBV28; 8 positions agree with TRBD1. The germline gives CDR1 MDHEN, CDR2 SYDVKM. This CDR3 comprises 17 residues. The J segment lost 5 bases and the V segment lost 5 bases, leaving 17 bases of the junction unmatched.

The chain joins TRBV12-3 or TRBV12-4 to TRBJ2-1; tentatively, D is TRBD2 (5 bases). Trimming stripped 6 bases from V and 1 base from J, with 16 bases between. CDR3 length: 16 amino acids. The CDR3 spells CASRTPGIGSYNEQFF. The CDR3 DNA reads TGTGCCAGCAGGACCCCGGGGATCGGGTCCTACAATGAGCAGTTCTTC.

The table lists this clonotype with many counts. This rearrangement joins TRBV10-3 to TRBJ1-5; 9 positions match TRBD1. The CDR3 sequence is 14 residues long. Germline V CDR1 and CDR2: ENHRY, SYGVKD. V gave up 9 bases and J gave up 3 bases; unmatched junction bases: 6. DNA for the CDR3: TGTGCCATGTGGACAGGGGTGAACAATCAGCCCCAGCATTTT. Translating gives CAMWTGVNNQPQHF.

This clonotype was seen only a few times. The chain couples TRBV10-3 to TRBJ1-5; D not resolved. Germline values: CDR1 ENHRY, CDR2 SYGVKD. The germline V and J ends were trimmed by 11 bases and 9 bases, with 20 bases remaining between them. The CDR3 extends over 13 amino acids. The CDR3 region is CAAAEAATRPQHF. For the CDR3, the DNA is TGTGCCGCCGCCGAGGCAGCCACTCGGCCCCAGCATTTT.

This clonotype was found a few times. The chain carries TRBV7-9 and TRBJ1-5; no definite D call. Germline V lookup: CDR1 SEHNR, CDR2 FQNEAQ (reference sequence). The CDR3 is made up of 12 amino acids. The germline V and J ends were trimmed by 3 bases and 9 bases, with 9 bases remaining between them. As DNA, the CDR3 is TGTGCCAGCAGCTTTGACGTGGGGCCCCAGCATTTT. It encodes CASSFDVGPQHF. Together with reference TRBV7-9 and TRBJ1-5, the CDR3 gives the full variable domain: DTGVSQNPRHKITKRGQNVTFRCDPISEHNRLYWYRQTLGQGPEFLTYFQNEAQLEKSRLLSDRFSAERPKGSFSTLEIQRTEQGDSAMYLCASSFDVGPQHFGDGTRLSIL.